Below are 9 T cell receptor beta chains sequenced from a single sample in a study of control samples from healthy donors and cancer patients. TCRdb keeps only in-frame clones here, not all; method: immunoSEQ multiplex PCR. Of 55,000 to 90,000 clones listed, 84% are singletons. The sample was blood. These receptors were obtained from a man between 45 and 60 years old in good health.

The chain joins TRBV10-3 to TRBJ2-1; D is tentatively TRBD1 or TRBD2 (5 bases each). Trimming left V 5 bases short and J 0 bases short, with 11 bases between. Germline CDR1 and CDR2: ENHRY and SYGVKD. The CDR3 runs to 15 residues. This CDR3 reads CAISRDLGSYNEQFF. The DNA for the CDR3 is TGTGCCATCAGTAGGGACCTCGGCTCCTACAATGAGCAGTTCTTC.

V usage is TRBV9 and J usage is TRBJ2-5; 8 bases line up with TRBD1. Germline V gene lookup returns CDR1 SGDLS and CDR2 YYNGEE. There are 15 residues in the CDR3. Unmatched junction bases numbered 7, after V lost 1 base and J lost 5 bases. CDR3: CASSVKDREMETQYF. DNA for the CDR3: TGTGCCAGCAGCGTAAAGGACAGGGAGATGGAGACCCAGTACTTC.

The rearrangement joins TRBV7-3 to TRBJ2-1; 8 bases are shared with TRBD1. The junction had 5 bases not matched to a gene; V was cut back by 2 bases and J by 8 bases. The CDR3 runs to 14 residues. Germline CDR1 is SGHTA and CDR2 is FQGTGA. CDR3 sequence: CASSLAGTGYEQFF. The CDR3 nucleotides are TGTGCCAGCAGCTTAGCCGGGACAGGATATGAGCAGTTCTTC. The full variable domain, completed using reference TRBV7-3 and TRBJ2-1, is GAGVSQTPSNKVTEKGKYVELRCDPISGHTALYWYRQSLGQGPEFLIYFQGTGAADDSGLPNDRFFAVRPEGSVSTLKIQRTERGDSAVYLCASSLAGTGYEQFFGPGTRLTVL.

The chain couples TRBV25-1 to TRBJ1-2; D is unresolved. The V end was cut by 5 bases, the J end by 8 bases, with 18 bases between. CDR3 length: 14 amino acids. CDR1 and CDR2 from the germline V gene are MGHDK and SYGVNS. The CDR3 DNA reads TGTGCCAGCAGTAACTCCCCGAAGGCTGGGGGCTACACCTTC. Residues: CASSNSPKAGGYTF.

The chain uses TRBV9 and TRBJ2-5; D is ambiguous. In germline, CDR1 is SGDLS, CDR2 YYNGEE. The CDR3 consists of 13 residues. V was clipped by 0 bases and J by 2 bases, with 5 bases between them. The CDR3 spells CASSVGAQETQYF. In DNA form, the CDR3 reads TGTGCCAGCAGCGTAGGGGCACAAGAGACCCAGTACTTC.

This chain connects TRBV29-1 to TRBJ1-1; D not resolved. V was clipped by 3 bases and J by 4 bases, with 15 bases between them. The CDR3 totals 14 residues. Germline loops: CDR1 SQVTM, CDR2 ANQGSEA. The CDR3 loop is CSVEIGRGVTEAFF. The DNA for the CDR3 is TGCAGCGTTGAGATTGGGCGGGGTGTCACTGAAGCTTTCTTT.

The V and J genes are TRBV19 and TRBJ2-5, with 10 bases fitting TRBD2. The J segment lost 2 bases and the V segment lost 7 bases, leaving 7 bases of the junction unmatched. The CDR3 length is 15 residues. CDR1 LNHDA and CDR2 SQIVND come from the germline V gene (reference sequence). The CDR3 nucleotides are TGTGCCAGTACCCAGACTAGCGGGCCGCAAGAGACCCAGTACTTC. This sequence encodes CASTQTSGPQETQYF.

This rearrangement joins TRBV12-3 or TRBV12-4 to TRBJ2-1; D is ambiguous. The V and J ends lost 3 bases and 7 bases respectively, with 7 bases between them. The CDR3 runs to 12 residues. CDR3 coding DNA: TGTGCCAGCAGTTTGGGCTTAAATGAGCAGTTCTTC. This sequence encodes CASSLGLNEQFF.

This rearrangement joins TRBV18 to TRBJ1-6; D is perhaps TRBD1 (6 bases). Germline V gene lookup returns CDR1 KGHSH and CDR2 LQKENI. The CDR3 has 15 amino acids. V dropped 0 bases and J dropped 7 bases, with 10 bases sitting between them. CDR3 sequence reads: CASSPPGGLNSPLHF. Here the CDR3 DNA reads TGTGCCAGCTCACCACCAGGGGGACTAAATTCACCCCTCCACTTT.